This entry lists 32 T cell receptor beta chains sequenced from one sample in a study of T cell responses to AZD1222 COVID-19 vaccine. Assay used: immunoSEQ multiplex PCR; TCRdb lists only in-frame clones, some missing. The sample yields approximately 150,000 clones, over 75% seen once. This material consisted of peripheral blood, taken 28 days after the second dose of the MenACWY control vaccine. Receptors originate from an adult who received the MenACWY meningococcal vaccine as a control.

The J gene is TRBJ2-7, the V gene TRBV4-3; 9 bases match TRBD1. This CDR3 contains 16 residues. CDR1 and CDR2 from the germline V gene are LGHNA and YSLEER. Trimming cost V 3 bases and J 6 bases; bases outside gene matches: 12. The CDR3 loop is CASSQEAGTGFSEQYF. CDR3 nucleotides: TGCGCCAGCAGCCAGGAAGCCGGGACAGGGTTTTCCGAGCAGTACTTC.

Concerning this clone: This same CDR3 is encoded by further DNA sequences in the sample. The J gene is TRBJ1-1, the V gene TRBV12-3 or TRBV12-4; D ambiguous. V shed 1 base and J shed 1 base, with 4 bases lying between them. The CDR3 contains 13 residues. The CDR3 reads CASSLGGNTEAFF. In DNA form, the CDR3 reads TGTGCCAGCAGTTTAGGGGGGAACACTGAAGCTTTCTTT.

The chain joins TRBV5-4 to TRBJ2-1; D is possibly TRBD1 or TRBD2 (5 bases each). The germline CDR1 and CDR2 sequences are SGHNT and YYREEE (reference sequence). V lost 0 bases to trimming and J lost 2 bases, with 9 bases between them. The CDR3 runs to 15 residues. CDR3 amino acids: CASSLVGTTYNEQFF. In nucleotides, the CDR3 is TGTGCCAGCAGCTTGGTAGGGACGACCTACAATGAGCAGTTCTTC.

The chain uses TRBV20-1 and TRBJ1-1; D unresolved. The V gene's germline CDR1 is DFQATT and CDR2 SNEGSKA (reference sequence). The V end was cut by 3 bases, the J end by 6 bases, with 20 bases between. The CDR3 loop spans 15 amino acids. DNA for the CDR3: TGCAGTGCTAGTCCCTCCGGGATTCGGGGAGCTGAAGCTTTCTTT. Its translation is CSASPSGIRGAEAFF.

The chain links TRBV29-1 to TRBJ1-2; D is undetermined. Looked up from germline, CDR1 is SQVTM and CDR2 is ANQGSEA. V was clipped by 4 bases and J by 7 bases, with 10 bases between them. The CDR3 consists of 11 residues. The CDR3 region has the DNA TGCAGCGTTGGCGAGGGAAGTGGCTACACCTTC. Translated: CSVGEGSGYTF.

The V and J genes are TRBV7-2 and TRBJ1-3; 7 bases are shared with TRBD1. Germline V gene lookup returns CDR1 SGHTA and CDR2 FQGNSA. CDR3 length: 16 residues. V lost 2 bases and J lost 0; bases outside the gene matches: 4. The CDR3 spells CASSLSRQGSGNTIYF. CDR3 in DNA: TGTGCCAGCAGCTTAAGTAGACAGGGCTCTGGAAACACCATATATTTT.

The rearrangement links TRBV7-2 to TRBJ1-1, with D hard to call. Trimming pared 3 bases from V and 3 bases from J, leaving 11 bases between. The germline V gene has CDR1 SGHTA and CDR2 FQGNSA. This CDR3 contains 14 residues. As DNA, the CDR3 is TGTGCCAGCAGCTTTTTGGGGAGGGACACTGAAGCTTTCTTT. Translated: CASSFLGRDTEAFF.

J is TRBJ2-7 and V is TRBV7-3; D gene ambiguous. Trimming stripped 1 base from V and 3 bases from J, with 7 bases between. CDR1 SGHTA and CDR2 FQGTGA come from the germline V gene. The CDR3 covers 13 residues. CDR3 protein: CASSLNTGYEQYF. Written as DNA, the CDR3 is TGTGCCAGCAGCTTAAACACGGGCTACGAGCAGTACTTC.

The sample holds one count of this clone. The chain recombines TRBV12-3 or TRBV12-4 with TRBJ1-2; no clear D. The CDR3 covers 12 residues. Trimming cost V 5 bases and J 8 bases, with 12 bases left between them. The CDR3 spells CASSASGVGYTF. The CDR3 DNA is TGTGCCAGCAGTGCCTCCGGCGTCGGCTACACCTTC.

CDR3: CASSLMGAGGYEQYF. The CDR3 DNA follows: TGTGCCAGCAGCTTAATGGGGGCGGGAGGCTACGAGCAGTACTTC. V usage is TRBV7-9 and J usage is TRBJ2-7; 8 bases align to TRBD2. Looked up from germline, CDR1 is SEHNR and CDR2 is FQNEAQ (reference sequence). V trimming: 2 bases; J trimming: 3 bases; junction bases outside the gene matches: 6. The CDR3 is made up of 15 amino acids.

V is TRBV27 and J is TRBJ1-2; tentative D call: TRBD1 (6 bases). The CDR3 is made up of 15 amino acids. The germline V gene has CDR1 MNHEY and CDR2 SMNVEV (reference sequence). V was trimmed by 3 bases and J by 8 bases, leaving 19 bases between them. CDR3 amino acids: CASSFQKGESGGYTF. The CDR3, as DNA: TGTGCCAGCAGTTTCCAAAAGGGGGAATCAGGAGGCTACACCTTC.

The rearrangement links TRBV5-1 to TRBJ1-1; 11 bases are a match to TRBD1. V trimming: 1 base; J trimming: 4 bases; junction bases outside the gene matches: 3. There are 15 residues in the CDR3. Looked up from germline, CDR1 is SGHRS and CDR2 is YFSETQ. The CDR3: CASSLSGQGGTEAFF. CDR3 sequence (DNA): TGCGCCAGCAGCTTGTCGGGACAGGGGGGCACTGAAGCTTTCTTT.

The chain carries TRBV20-1 and TRBJ2-7, with D tentatively TRBD1 (6 bases). V lost 3 bases and J lost 0, with 15 bases in between. CDR3 length: 15 amino acids. Germline V gene sequence: CDR1 DFQATT, CDR2 SNEGSKA (reference sequence). The CDR3 nucleotides are TGCAGTGCTAGTTGGGCGACAGGAAGCTCCTACGAGCAGTACTTC. It translates to CSASWATGSSYEQYF.

The chain is built from TRBV7-9 and TRBJ1-1; no definite D call. The CDR3 contains 14 residues. Germline lookup yields CDR1 SEHNR and CDR2 FQNEAQ (reference sequence). Trimming shortened V by 2 bases and J by 1 base, and 8 bases separated the two germline ends. The CDR3 nucleotides are TGTGCCAGCAGCTTAATTGCGGGGAACACTGAAGCTTTCTTT. This encodes CASSLIAGNTEAFF.

The chain carries TRBV7-6 and TRBJ1-3; TRBD1 matches 7 bases. Germline CDR1 reads SGHVS; CDR2 reads FNYEAQ. CDR3 length: 15 residues. With V trimmed by 1 base and J by 0 bases, 0 bases remained unmatched. The CDR3 reads CASSLGQGSGNTIYF. The CDR3 DNA sequence: TGTGCCAGCAGCTTAGGACAGGGCTCTGGAAACACCATATATTTT. The full variable domain, rest sourced from reference TRBV7-6 and TRBJ1-3, is GAGVSQSPRYKVTKRGQDVALRCDPISGHVSLYWYRQALGQGPEFLTYFNYEAQQDKSGLPNDRFSAERPEGSISTLTIQRTEQRDSAMYRCASSLGQGSGNTIYFGEGSWLTVV.

The V and J genes are TRBV19 and TRBJ1-5, with D possibly being TRBD1 (5 bases). CDR1 and CDR2 from the germline V gene are LNHDA and SQIVND (reference sequence). V was pared by 2 bases and J by 0 bases, with 11 bases between. The CDR3 consists of 16 residues. CDR3 DNA: TGTGCCAGTAGTATACGGGGGGAGGGTAGCAATCAGCCCCAGCATTTT. Encoded protein: CASSIRGEGSNQPQHF.

Remarks on this clone: The junction and the germline gene differ at one end; a read error may be behind it. CDR3 coding DNA: TGTGCCTCCAGCACCGACAGTAGCAATCAGCCCCAGCATTTT. It yields the protein CASSTDSSNQPQHF. This chain joins TRBV15 and TRBJ1-5; maybe TRBD1 (5 bases). The CDR3 has 14 residues. Germline-derived CDR1 and CDR2 are LNHNV and YYDKDF (reference sequence).

The rearrangement joins TRBV7-8 to TRBJ1-2; no clear D. This CDR3 is 13 amino acids long. Germline V gives CDR1 SGHVS, CDR2 FQNEAQ. Trimming took 3 bases from V and 3 from J, leaving 8 bases between them. The CDR3 coding sequence is TGTGCCAGCAGCTTGGCGACTGACTATGGCTACACCTTC. This encodes CASSLATDYGYTF.

The V gene is TRBV12-3 or TRBV12-4, the J gene TRBJ1-2; D not certain. The CDR3 covers 13 residues. With 1 base removed from V and 8 bases from J, the gap between germline ends came to 11 bases. The CDR3: CASSLGTRMGYTF. The CDR3 DNA reads as TGTGCCAGCAGTTTAGGGACGCGGATGGGCTACACCTTC.

The chain has TRBV11-3 and TRBJ2-1; D may be TRBD2 (6 bases). This CDR3 region has 15 residues. Germline V gene data show CDR1 as SGHNT and CDR2 as YENEEA. V lost 4 bases and J 4 bases, leaving 14 bases between the germline ends. This chain's CDR3 is CASSSGRGEYNEQFF. The CDR3 region has the DNA TGTGCCAGCAGCTCAGGGCGCGGGGAATACAATGAGCAGTTCTTC.

CDR3 protein: CASRGDRGAYNEQFF. DNA of the CDR3: TGTGCCAGCAGAGGAGACAGGGGGGCCTACAATGAGCAGTTCTTC. The chain uses TRBV5-4 and TRBJ2-1; 9 positions agree with TRBD1. Losses at the gene ends were 5 bases for V and 2 bases for J; bases not matched to a gene: 5. Germline-derived CDR1 and CDR2 are SGHNT and YYREEE (reference sequence). There are 15 residues in the CDR3.

This chain links TRBV5-6 with TRBJ1-1, with D hard to call. V lost 0 bases to trimming and J lost 1 base, with 4 bases between them. This CDR3 spans 13 amino acids. In germline, CDR1 is SGHDT, CDR2 YYEEEE. CDR3 protein: CASSLVWNTEAFF. CDR3 sequence (DNA): TGTGCCAGCAGCTTGGTTTGGAACACTGAAGCTTTCTTT.

There are a few counts of this clone. The rearrangement uses TRBV11-2 and TRBJ2-1; D unresolved. Per germline, CDR1 SGHAT and CDR2 FQNNGV. V lost 0 bases and J 9 bases, leaving 9 bases between the germline ends. The CDR3 is 13 amino acids. In DNA, the CDR3 is TGTGCCAGCAGCTTAGATTCGACGTTTGAGCAGTTCTTC. It codes for CASSLDSTFEQFF. The full variable domain, completed using reference TRBV11-2 and TRBJ2-1, is EAGVAQSPRYKIIEKRQSVAFWCNPISGHATLYWYQQILGQGPKLLIQFQNNGVVDDSQLPKDRFSAERLKGVDSTLKIQPAKLEDSAVYLCASSLDSTFEQFFGPGTRLTVL.

This chain joins TRBV6-5 and TRBJ1-1; D unclear. The CDR3 runs to 14 residues. Per germline, CDR1 MNHEY and CDR2 SVGAGI. The V end lost 7 bases, the J end lost 4 bases, and 16 bases lay between the germline ends. CDR3 protein: CASTGSGGSTEAFF. The CDR3, as DNA: TGTGCCAGCACCGGATCAGGAGGGAGCACTGAAGCTTTCTTT.

The chain has TRBV4-1 and TRBJ1-2; 9 bases fit TRBD1. CDR1 is MGHRA and CDR2 is YSYEKL in the germline V gene. CDR3 length: 16 residues. V dropped 6 bases and J dropped 1; count of bases not matched to a gene: 9. The CDR3 DNA follows: TGCGCCAGCAGTCCCTCAGGGACAGGGCTTAACTATGGCTACACCTTC. Its protein is CASSPSGTGLNYGYTF.

In its sample, this clone was seen once. V is TRBV6-6 and J is TRBJ1-4; 7 nucleotides match TRBD1. Looked up from germline, CDR1 is MNHNY and CDR2 is SVGAGI (reference sequence). Trimming cost V 5 bases and J 5 bases; bases outside gene matches: 5. The CDR3 spans 14 residues. The CDR3 DNA is TGTGCCAGCAGTCGACAGGGCTTAAATGAAAAACTGTTTTTT. Protein product: CASSRQGLNEKLFF.

The chain employs TRBV15 and TRBJ2-1; 7 nucleotides align to TRBD1. The CDR3 covers 12 residues. With V trimmed by 8 bases and J by 10 bases, 8 bases remained unmatched. Germline lookup yields CDR1 LNHNV and CDR2 YYDKDF (reference sequence). CDR3 coding DNA: TGTGCCACCGCGCCGGGCAGGGGGGAGCAGTTCTTC. Its translation: CATAPGRGEQFF.

The chain employs TRBV7-6 and TRBJ2-2; 13 bases are a match to TRBD2. The CDR3 extends over 19 amino acids. CDR1 SGHVS and CDR2 FNYEAQ come from the germline V gene. J lost 6 bases, V lost 4 bases, and 14 bases had no gene match. DNA of the CDR3: TGTGCCAGCAGCTCTTCGACAGGGATCGGACTAGCGGGAGCCGGGGAGCTGTTTTTT. This translates into CASSSSTGIGLAGAGELFF.

This clone occurred once. V usage is TRBV6-5 and J usage is TRBJ2-3; D is perhaps TRBD1 (6 bases). V lost 7 bases to trimming and J lost 6 bases, with 17 bases between them. The CDR3 consists of 14 residues. Germline values: CDR1 MNHEY, CDR2 SVGAGI. For the CDR3, the DNA is TGTGCCAGCAAACTAACAGGGAATTCGGATACGCAGTATTTT. Translated, it gives CASKLTGNSDTQYF.

The genes are TRBV14 and TRBJ2-5, with D perhaps matching TRBD1 (6 bases). Germline assignment: CDR1 SGHDN and CDR2 FVKESK. The CDR3 loop spans 15 amino acids. Trimming left V 4 bases short and J 2 bases short, with 14 bases between. The CDR3 bases are TGTGCCAGCAGCCCGATCACAGGGAGTCAAGAGACCCAGTACTTC. Translated, it gives CASSPITGSQETQYF.

The rearrangement uses TRBV28 and TRBJ1-5; TRBD1 is a possible D gene (5 bases). The CDR3 runs 13 residues. V lost 6 bases, J lost 7 bases, and 13 bases lay in between. In germline, CDR1 is MDHEN, CDR2 SYDVKM. This chain's CDR3 is CASSGGGYQPQHF. As DNA, the CDR3 is TGTGCCAGCAGCGGGGGGGGTTACCAGCCCCAGCATTTT.

This chain links TRBV19 with TRBJ1-5; D possibly corresponds to TRBD1 (5 bases). The V end was cut by 3 bases, the J end by 7 bases, with 16 bases between. There are 15 residues in the CDR3. Germline V CDR1 and CDR2: LNHDA, SQIVND (reference sequence). This chain's CDR3 is CASSIGTSLEQPQHF. The CDR3 region has the DNA TGTGCCAGTAGTATTGGGACGAGCCTCGAGCAGCCCCAGCATTTT. Complete variable domain (other parts from reference TRBV19 and TRBJ1-5): DGGITQSPKYLFRKEGQNVTLSCEQNLNHDAMYWYRQDPGQGLRLIYYSQIVNDFQKGDIAEGYSVSREKKESFPLTVTSAQKNPTAFYLCASSIGTSLEQPQHFGDGTRLSIL.